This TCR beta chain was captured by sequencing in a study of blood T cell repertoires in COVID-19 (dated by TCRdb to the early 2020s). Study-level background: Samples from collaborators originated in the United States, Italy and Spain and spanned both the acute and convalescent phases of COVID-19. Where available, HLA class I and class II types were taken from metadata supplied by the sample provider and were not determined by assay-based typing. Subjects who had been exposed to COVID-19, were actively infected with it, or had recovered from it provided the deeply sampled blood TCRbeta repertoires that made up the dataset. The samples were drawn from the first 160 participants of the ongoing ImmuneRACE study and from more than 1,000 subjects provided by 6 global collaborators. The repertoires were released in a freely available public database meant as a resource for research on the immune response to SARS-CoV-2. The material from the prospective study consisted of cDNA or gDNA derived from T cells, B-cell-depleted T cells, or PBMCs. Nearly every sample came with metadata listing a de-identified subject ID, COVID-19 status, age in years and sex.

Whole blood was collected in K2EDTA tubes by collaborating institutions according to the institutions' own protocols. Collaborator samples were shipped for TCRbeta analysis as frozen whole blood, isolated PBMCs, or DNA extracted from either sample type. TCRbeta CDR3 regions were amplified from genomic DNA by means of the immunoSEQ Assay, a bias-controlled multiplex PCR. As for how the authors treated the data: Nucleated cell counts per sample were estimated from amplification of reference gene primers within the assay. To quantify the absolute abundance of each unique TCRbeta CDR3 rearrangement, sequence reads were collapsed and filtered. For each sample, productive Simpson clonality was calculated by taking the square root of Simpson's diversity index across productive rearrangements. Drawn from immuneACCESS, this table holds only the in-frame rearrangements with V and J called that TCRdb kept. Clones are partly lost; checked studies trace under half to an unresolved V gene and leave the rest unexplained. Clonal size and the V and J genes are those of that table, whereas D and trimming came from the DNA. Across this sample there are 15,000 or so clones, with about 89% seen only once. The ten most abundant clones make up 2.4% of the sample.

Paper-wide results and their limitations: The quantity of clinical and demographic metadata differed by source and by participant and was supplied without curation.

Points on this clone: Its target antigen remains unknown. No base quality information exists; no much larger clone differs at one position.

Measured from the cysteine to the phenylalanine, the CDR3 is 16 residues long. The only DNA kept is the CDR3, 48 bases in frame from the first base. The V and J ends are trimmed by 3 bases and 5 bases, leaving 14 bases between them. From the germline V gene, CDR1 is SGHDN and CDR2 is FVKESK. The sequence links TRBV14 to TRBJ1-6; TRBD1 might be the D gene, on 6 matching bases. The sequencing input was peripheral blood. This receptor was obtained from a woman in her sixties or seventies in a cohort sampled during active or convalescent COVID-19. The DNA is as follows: TGTGCCAGCAGCCATAGGCAGGGGCCGGATAATTCACCCCTCCACTTT. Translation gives CASSHRQGPDNSPLHF.